These 21 T cell receptor beta chains were sequenced from one sample in a study of vaccination effects on CD4 cells after COVID-19. Here immunoSEQ multiplex PCR was the method, and the copy in TCRdb shows in-frame clones only, minus some. The sample holds approximately 83,000 clones, around four fifths seen once. Before any sequencing was done, the ViraFEST assay used viral peptide pools to expand antigen-specific CD4+ T cells. Culture proceeded for 10 days, and CD4+ T cells were then isolated. Of the BNT162b2 and mRNA-1273 vaccines, participants received two doses of one or the other. These receptors have no identified antigens. The sample consisted of CD4+ T cells from PBMCs cultured with HCoV-OC43 spike peptides, taken after COVID-19 vaccination. This sample's subset: HCoV-OC43 spike overlapping peptide pool stimulation. Every receptor here comes from a human donor who received a COVID-19 vaccine.

The chain carries TRBV18 and TRBJ1-2; 9 positions agree with TRBD1. With 2 bases clipped from V and 3 bases from J, the junction kept 4 bases outside the gene matches. The length of the CDR3 is 15 residues. Germline V CDR1 and CDR2: KGHSH, LQKENI. In nucleotides, the CDR3 is TGTGCCAGCTCACCAGGGACAGGGTGGGACTATGGCTACACCTTC. This translates into CASSPGTGWDYGYTF.

The rearrangement joins TRBV12-3 or TRBV12-4 to TRBJ1-2; D not resolved. Between the trimmed V and J ends, which lost 1 base and 4 bases, there was a span of 7 bases. This CDR3 contains 13 residues. CDR3 sequence reads: CASSLDPVYGYTF. The DNA of the CDR3 is TGTGCCAGCAGTTTAGACCCGGTCTATGGCTACACCTTC.

The chain couples TRBV11-3 to TRBJ2-3; tentative D call: TRBD1 (5 bases). V lost 3 bases and J 4 bases, leaving 17 bases between the germline ends. This CDR3 spans 16 amino acids. Germline CDR1 and CDR2: SGHNT and YENEEA. The CDR3 DNA sequence: TGTGCCAGCAGCTTCGGTCGCAGGGAAGTTCCAGATACGCAGTATTTT. It codes for CASSFGRREVPDTQYF. Together with reference TRBV11-3 and TRBJ2-3, the CDR3 gives the full variable domain: EAGVVQSPRYKIIEKKQPVAFWCNPISGHNTLYWYLQNLGQGPELLIRYENEEAVDDSQLPKDRFSAERLKGVDSTLKIQPAELGDSAVYLCASSFGRREVPDTQYFGPGTRLTVL.

The rearrangement joins TRBV5-6 to TRBJ2-7; D might be TRBD1 or TRBD2, each matching 5 bases. Trimming shortened V by 3 bases and J by 3 bases, and 10 bases separated the two germline ends. Germline V lookup: CDR1 SGHDT, CDR2 YYEEEE. CDR3 length equals 13 residues. The CDR3 coding sequence is TGTGCCAGCAGCTCCCGGGACGGCTACGAGCAGTACGTC. Translating gives CASSSRDGYEQYV.

Written as DNA, the CDR3 is TGCGCCAGCAGCCAGACGGGGGGGCGCTACAATGAGCAGTTCTTC. Protein product: CASSQTGGRYNEQFF. The genes are TRBV4-1 and TRBJ2-1, with 8 positions matching TRBD2. The germline CDR1 and CDR2 sequences are MGHRA and YSYEKL. The trim removed 3 bases at V and 3 bases at J, leaving 4 bases unmatched. The CDR3 spans 15 residues.

The chain has TRBV5-1 and TRBJ1-2; D is undetermined. V was clipped by 0 bases and J by 4 bases, with 10 bases between them. CDR1 and CDR2 from the germline V gene are SGHRS and YFSETQ. The CDR3 totals 14 residues. The CDR3 here is CASSLDDGFYGYTF. The CDR3 DNA reads as TGCGCCAGCAGCTTGGACGACGGGTTCTATGGCTACACCTTC.

V and J are TRBV2 and TRBJ2-5, with D unclear. This CDR3 contains 14 residues. Germline V lookup: CDR1 SNHLY, CDR2 FYNNEI. V was shortened by 3 bases and J by 4 bases, with 12 bases between the two germline ends. CDR3 in DNA: TGTGCCAGCAGTGACTCGAGCCGCAGAGAGACCCAGTACTTC. It encodes CASSDSSRRETQYF.

The chain recombines TRBV28 with TRBJ1-5, with no clear D. This CDR3 region has 12 residues. Trimming shortened V by 1 base and J by 7 bases, and 5 bases separated the two germline ends. Germline lookup yields CDR1 MDHEN and CDR2 SYDVKM. The CDR3 DNA sequence: TGTGCCAGCAGTTTATCAAGACAGCCCCAGCATTTT. Amino acids: CASSLSRQPQHF.

This clone was seen more than once but under ten times. This chain connects TRBV6-2 or TRBV6-3 to TRBJ2-7, with D perhaps matching TRBD2 (6 bases). V lost 4 bases to trimming and J lost 4 bases, with 14 bases between them. CDR1 is MNHEY and CDR2 is SVGEGT in the germline V gene. This CDR3 region has 14 residues. DNA for the CDR3: TGTGCCAGCAGTTCCCGGAGAGGGAGGTACGAGCAGTACGTC. The encoded protein is CASSSRRGRYEQYV.

This clone was counted between two and nine times. This chain links TRBV5-5 with TRBJ2-1; D ambiguous. Germline CDR1 SGHKS, CDR2 YYEKEE (reference sequence). V lost 2 bases to trimming and J lost 6 bases, with 12 bases between them. The CDR3 extends over 14 amino acids. The CDR3 sequence is CASSLEAQINEQFF. The CDR3 bases are TGTGCCAGCAGCTTAGAGGCTCAGATCAATGAGCAGTTCTTC.

CDR3 nucleotides: TGTGCCAGCAGCTTAACATCGTCCGGGGCCAACGTCCTGACTTTC. Translation gives CASSLTSSGANVLTF. The chain has TRBV7-3 and TRBJ2-6; D uncertain. Trimming removed 0 bases at V and 4 bases at J, with 7 bases between. The CDR3 runs 15 residues. Germline assignment: CDR1 SGHTA and CDR2 FQGTGA.

This sequence joins TRBV7-7 and TRBJ2-5; 8 positions agree with TRBD1. V trimming: 5 bases; J trimming: 4 bases; junction bases outside the gene matches: 3. CDR3 size: 13 residues. Looked up from germline, CDR1 is SSHAT and CDR2 is FNYEAQ (reference sequence). The CDR3 reads CASSRGTGETQYF. The DNA for the CDR3 is TGTGCCAGCAGCCGCGGGACAGGAGAGACCCAGTACTTC.

The chain links TRBV19 to TRBJ1-5; D is uncertain. The CDR3 extends over 13 amino acids. The V and J ends lost 9 bases and 3 bases respectively, with 12 bases between them. CDR1 and CDR2 from the germline V gene are LNHDA and SQIVND (reference sequence). This CDR3 reads CASSDFVNQPQHF. Here the CDR3 DNA reads TGTGCCAGCTCGGACTTTGTCAATCAGCCCCAGCATTTT. Full variable domain (missing parts from reference TRBV19 and TRBJ1-5): DGGITQSPKYLFRKEGQNVTLSCEQNLNHDAMYWYRQDPGQGLRLIYYSQIVNDFQKGDIAEGYSVSREKKESFPLTVTSAQKNPTAFYLCASSDFVNQPQHFGDGTRLSIL.

In this sample, this clone turned up once. This sequence joins TRBV4-2 and TRBJ1-2; no clear D gene. CDR1 and CDR2 from the germline V gene are LGHNA and YNFKEQ. Trimming cost V 0 bases and J 3 bases, with 8 bases left between them. The CDR3 extends over 14 amino acids. The CDR3 region has the DNA TGTGCCAGCAGCCAAGATTCGATTTACTATGGCTACACCTTC. Translation gives CASSQDSIYYGYTF.

The chain couples TRBV12-3 or TRBV12-4 to TRBJ1-2, with D possibly being TRBD1 (5 bases). Trimming stripped 10 bases from V and 3 bases from J, with 15 bases between. CDR3 size: 13 residues. CDR3 amino acids: CAIRPGRHYGYTF. CDR3 DNA sequence: TGTGCCATCCGGCCGGGACGTCACTATGGCTACACCTTC.

The CDR3: CASSIFGTGTEETQYF. As DNA, the CDR3 is TGTGCCAGTAGTATCTTTGGGACAGGGACTGAGGAGACCCAGTACTTC. This chain connects TRBV19 to TRBJ2-5; the match to TRBD1 covers 9 bases. Germline lookup yields CDR1 LNHDA and CDR2 SQIVND (reference sequence). The CDR3 spans 16 residues. V lost 3 bases and J lost 5; bases outside the gene matches: 10.

The chain recombines TRBV4-2 with TRBJ1-1; D unclear. Germline CDR1 LGHNA, CDR2 YNFKEQ. This CDR3 spans 14 amino acids. V dropped 0 bases and J dropped 7 bases, with 12 bases sitting between them. CDR3 sequence reads: CASSQDRENLEAFF. CDR3 bases: TGTGCCAGCAGCCAAGATAGGGAAAACCTTGAAGCTTTCTTT.

This chain uses TRBV14 with TRBJ2-3; D is possibly TRBD2 (6 bases). The CDR3 consists of 16 residues. CDR1 is SGHDN, CDR2 FVKESK, per germline. Trimming removed 4 bases from V and 1 base from J, with 15 bases in between. CDR3 DNA: TGTGCCAGCAGCCGATACGCGGGGCTCCGCACAGATACGCAGTATTTT. Its translation: CASSRYAGLRTDTQYF.

The V call is TRBV3-1 (or the pseudogene TRBV3-2), the J call TRBJ1-5, with D hard to call. Germline loops: CDR1 LGHDT, CDR2 YNNKEL (reference sequence). The V and J ends lost 4 bases and 2 bases respectively, with 9 bases between them. The CDR3 is 14 residues long. The DNA for the CDR3 is TGTGCCAGCAGCCTTCTCGGGGGCAATCAGCCCCAGCATTTT. Protein: CASSLLGGNQPQHF.

The chain links TRBV9 to TRBJ2-1, with D uncertain. Germline CDR1 SGDLS, CDR2 YYNGEE. The CDR3 is 15 amino acids. V was cut by 3 bases and J by 0 bases, with 10 bases left in between. The CDR3 spells CASSAVLSSYNEQFF. The CDR3 nucleotides are TGTGCCAGCAGCGCAGTACTTAGCTCCTACAATGAGCAGTTCTTC.

V usage is TRBV19 and J usage is TRBJ1-2; the D gene is possibly TRBD1 (5 bases). Germline assignment: CDR1 LNHDA and CDR2 SQIVND (reference sequence). V was trimmed by 3 bases and J by 6 bases, leaving 11 bases between them. This CDR3 is 13 amino acids long. The DNA for the CDR3 is TGTGCCAGTAGTATCCAAACGGGGCATGGCTACACCTTC. It specifies CASSIQTGHGYTF.